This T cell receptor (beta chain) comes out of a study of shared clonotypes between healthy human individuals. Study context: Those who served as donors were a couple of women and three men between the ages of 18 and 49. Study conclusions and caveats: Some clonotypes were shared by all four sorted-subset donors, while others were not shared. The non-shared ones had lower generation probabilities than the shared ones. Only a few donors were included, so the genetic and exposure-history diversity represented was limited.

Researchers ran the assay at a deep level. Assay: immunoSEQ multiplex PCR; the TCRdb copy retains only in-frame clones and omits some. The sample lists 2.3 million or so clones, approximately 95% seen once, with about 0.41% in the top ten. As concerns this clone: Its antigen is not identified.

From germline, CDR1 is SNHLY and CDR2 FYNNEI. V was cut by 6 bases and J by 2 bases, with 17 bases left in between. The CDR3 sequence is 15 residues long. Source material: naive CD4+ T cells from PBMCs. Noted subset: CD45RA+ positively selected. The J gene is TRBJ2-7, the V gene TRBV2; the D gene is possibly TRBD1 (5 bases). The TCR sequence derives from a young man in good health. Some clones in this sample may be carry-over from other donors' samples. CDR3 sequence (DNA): TGTGCCAGCAGCCCCAGGGTTGGCGGACCCTACGAGCAGTACTTC. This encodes CASSPRVGGPYEQYF.